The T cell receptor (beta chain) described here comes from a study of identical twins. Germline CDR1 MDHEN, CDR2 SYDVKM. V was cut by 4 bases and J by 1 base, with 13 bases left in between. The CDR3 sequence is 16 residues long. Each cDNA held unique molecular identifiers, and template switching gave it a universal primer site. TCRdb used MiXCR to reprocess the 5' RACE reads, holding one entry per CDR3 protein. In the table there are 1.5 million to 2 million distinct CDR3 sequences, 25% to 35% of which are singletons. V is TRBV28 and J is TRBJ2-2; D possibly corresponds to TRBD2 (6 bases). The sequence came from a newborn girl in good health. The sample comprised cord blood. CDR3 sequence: CASSSRTTWNTGELFF. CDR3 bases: TGTGCCAGCAGTTCTAGGACTACCTGGAACACCGGGGAGCTGTTTTTT. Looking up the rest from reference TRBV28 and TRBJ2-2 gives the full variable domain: DVKVTQSSRYLVKRTGEKVFLECVQDMDHENMFWYRQDPGLGLRLIYFSYDVKMKEKGDIPEGYSVSREKKERFSLILESASTNQTSMYLCASSSRTTWNTGELFFGEGSRLTVL.